This paragraph reports one T cell receptor beta chain. No antigen is known for it. The sample belongs to a study of T-cell memory formation after mild COVID-19. Study-level background: There were largely donor-specific TCR clusters. General observations from the study: Nothing confirmed that second-wave clones peaking on day 37 were specific for SARS-CoV-2.

TCRdb passed the 5' RACE reads through MiXCR, listing each CDR3 protein once. Seen here are fewer than 650,000 distinct CDR3 sequences, 17% observed once, and the top ten hold roughly 7.7%. This receptor was taken from an adult woman who had mild COVID-19 (a few samples of this study predate the infection). Cell type and time point are not known. What was sequenced was PBMCs or a T cell subset sorted from them (not recorded which).

CDR3 coding DNA: TGTGCCACCAGCAAGGACACCCTTATAGAGACCCAGTACTTC. The encoded protein is CATSKDTLIETQYF. The chain links TRBV15 to TRBJ2-5, with D possibly matching TRBD1 (5 bases). CDR1 LNHNV and CDR2 YYDKDF come from the germline V gene (reference sequence). V was shortened by 4 bases and J by 4 bases, with 13 bases between the two germline ends. This CDR3 region has 14 residues.